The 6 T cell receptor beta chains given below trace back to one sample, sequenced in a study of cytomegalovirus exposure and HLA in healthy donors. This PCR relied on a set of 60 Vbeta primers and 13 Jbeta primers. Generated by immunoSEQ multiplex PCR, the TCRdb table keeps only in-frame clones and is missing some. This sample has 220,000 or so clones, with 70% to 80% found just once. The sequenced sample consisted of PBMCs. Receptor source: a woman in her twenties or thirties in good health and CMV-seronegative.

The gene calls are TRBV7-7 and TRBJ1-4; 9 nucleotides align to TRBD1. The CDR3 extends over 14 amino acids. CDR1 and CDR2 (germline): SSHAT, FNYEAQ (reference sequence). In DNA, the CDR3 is TGTGCTAGCGGTCCGACAGGGGGTAATGAAAAACTGTTTTTT. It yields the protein CASGPTGGNEKLFF.

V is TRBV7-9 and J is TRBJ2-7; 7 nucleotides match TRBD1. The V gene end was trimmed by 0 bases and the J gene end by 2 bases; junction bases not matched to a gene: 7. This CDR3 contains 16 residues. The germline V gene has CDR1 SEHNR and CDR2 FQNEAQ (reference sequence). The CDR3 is CASSLAASGTAYEQYF. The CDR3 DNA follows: TGTGCCAGCAGCTTAGCAGCCTCCGGGACAGCCTACGAGCAGTACTTC.

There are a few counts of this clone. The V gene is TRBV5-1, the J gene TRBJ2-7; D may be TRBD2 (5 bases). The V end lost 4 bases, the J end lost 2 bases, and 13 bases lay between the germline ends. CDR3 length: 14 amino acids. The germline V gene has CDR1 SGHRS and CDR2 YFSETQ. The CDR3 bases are TGCGCCAGCAGCCGGCTGGACGGGACCTACGAGCAGTACTTC. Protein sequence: CASSRLDGTYEQYF.

For the CDR3, the DNA is TGTGCCAGCAGCCCTCTTAGGGGAGAGACCCAGTACTTC. Residues: CASSPLRGETQYF. This chain joins TRBV11-3 and TRBJ2-5; D may be TRBD1 (5 bases). CDR1 and CDR2 (germline): SGHNT, YENEEA. The V and J ends lost 5 bases and 4 bases respectively, with 11 bases between them. The CDR3 spans 13 residues.

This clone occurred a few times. The CDR3 reads CASSETRAREQFF. The CDR3 region has the DNA TGCGCCAGCAGTGAAACGAGGGCTCGTGAGCAGTTCTTC. The chain is built from TRBV10-2 and TRBJ2-1; possibly TRBD2 for D (5 bases). CDR1 WSHSY and CDR2 SAAADI come from the germline V gene. With 3 bases removed from V and 9 bases from J, the gap between germline ends came to 12 bases. CDR3 length: 13 residues.

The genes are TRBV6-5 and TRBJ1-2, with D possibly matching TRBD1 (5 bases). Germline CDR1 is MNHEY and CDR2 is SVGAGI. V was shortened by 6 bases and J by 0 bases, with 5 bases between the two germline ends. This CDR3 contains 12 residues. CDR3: CASRDTNYGYTF. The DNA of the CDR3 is TGTGCCAGCAGGGACACTAACTATGGCTACACCTTC.